The present T cell receptor beta chain was sequenced within a study of blood T cell repertoires in COVID-19. The germline V gene encodes CDR1 MDHEN and CDR2 SYDVKM. V lost 4 bases, J lost 0 bases, and 9 bases stayed unmatched. The CDR3 covers 17 residues. This clone turned up a few times. Produced via immunoSEQ multiplex PCR; TCRdb's table is partial and in-frame only. The table shows under 200,000 clones, with approximately 86% occurring only once. This sequence joins TRBV28 and TRBJ1-3; TRBD1 matches 7 bases. This receptor was identified in a man aged 60 to 69 with COVID-19, enrolled during active disease. The sequencing input was peripheral blood. CDR3 nucleotides: TGTGCCAGCAGTTCACCGGGACAGTTGGCCTCTGGAAACACCATATATTTT. Residues: CASSSPGQLASGNTIYF.